The source of this T cell receptor beta chain is a study of CD8 T cells in ankylosing spondylitis. Preparation of TCR beta libraries was done by quantitative 5'-RACE with molecular barcodes. TCRdb ran MiXCR on the 5' RACE reads and lists one entry per CDR3 protein. The sample records some 340,000 distinct CDR3 sequences, roughly 14% being singletons. Study findings and constraints: CD8+ cells made up the disease-linked clones, which were relatively rare in peripheral blood. Reports say disease-linked clones showed up significantly more in matched ankylosing spondylitis synovial fluid. In synovial fluid and blood from reactive arthritis, some motif variants were previously reported.

In its sample, this clonotype was seen many times. What it recognizes is unknown. This receptor was obtained from a male donor with ankylosing spondylitis or in good health (not recorded which). Sequencing input: blood, either unsorted or a sorted T cell fraction (not recorded which).

Written as DNA, the CDR3 is TGTGCCAGCTCACCACCGGTAGGAGAGCAGTTCTTC. The encoded protein is CASSPPVGEQFF. This rearrangement joins TRBV18 to TRBJ2-1; D gene uncertain. V lost 0 bases to trimming and J lost 10 bases, with 7 bases between them. The germline CDR1 and CDR2 sequences are KGHSH and LQKENI. The CDR3 is made up of 12 amino acids.